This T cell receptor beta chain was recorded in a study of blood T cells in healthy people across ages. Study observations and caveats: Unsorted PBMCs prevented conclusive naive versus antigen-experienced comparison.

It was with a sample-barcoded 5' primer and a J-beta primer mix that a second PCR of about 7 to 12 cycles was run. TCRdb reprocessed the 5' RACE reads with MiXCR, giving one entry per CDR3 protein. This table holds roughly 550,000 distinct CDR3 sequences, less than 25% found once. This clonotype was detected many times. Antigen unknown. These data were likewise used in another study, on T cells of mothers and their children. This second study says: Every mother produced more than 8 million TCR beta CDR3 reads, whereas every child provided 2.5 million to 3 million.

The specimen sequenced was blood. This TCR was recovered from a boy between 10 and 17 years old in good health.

The CDR3 region is CASSFGLAGGGTQYF. For the CDR3, the DNA is TGTGCCAGCAGCTTCGGACTAGCGGGAGGCGGGACCCAGTACTTC. The genes are TRBV7-8 and TRBJ2-5, with TRBD2 matching 14 bases. CDR1 SGHVS and CDR2 FQNEAQ come from the germline V gene. V gave up 3 bases and J gave up 7 bases; unmatched junction bases: 4. CDR3 size: 15 residues.